The 27 T cell receptor beta chains in this list originate from one sample, sequenced in a study of patients and donors after allogeneic stem cell transplantation. TCRdb redid the calling of the RT-PCR reads with MiXCR, one entry per CDR3 protein. The table lists 400,000 to 500,000 distinct CDR3 sequences, around 15% of them singletons. The source material was blood, either unsorted or a sorted T cell fraction (not recorded which). These receptors were obtained from a human donor who was either an allogeneic HSCT recipient or a stem cell or donor lymphocyte infusion donor (not recorded which). It is not recorded whose cells these are; they may come from a transplant donor.

The chain uses TRBV25-1 and TRBJ1-1; possible D gene TRBD1, 6 bases. CDR1 is MGHDK, CDR2 SYGVNS, per germline. V dropped 6 bases and J dropped 6 bases, with 17 bases sitting between them. This CDR3 contains 14 residues. CDR3 protein: CASSPTGGGPEAFF. CDR3 coding DNA: TGTGCCAGCAGCCCCACGGGGGGCGGACCTGAAGCTTTCTTT.

The V call is TRBV14, the J call TRBJ1-1; D unclear. V lost 4 bases to trimming and J lost 1 base, with 19 bases between them. CDR3 length: 17 residues. CDR1 and CDR2 from the germline V gene are SGHDN and FVKESK. The chain's CDR3 is CASSPKRSWYGNTEAFF. In nucleotides, the CDR3 is TGTGCCAGCAGCCCCAAACGTAGTTGGTACGGGAACACTGAAGCTTTCTTT.

This clonotype was picked up a small number of times. The V and J genes are TRBV3-1 and TRBJ2-1; a weak D match, TRBD2 (6 bases). The length of the CDR3 is 17 residues. Germline loops: CDR1 LGHDT, CDR2 YNNKEL (reference sequence). The V and J ends lost 0 bases and 9 bases respectively, with 21 bases between them. CDR3 loop: CASSQDPGTRASGEQFF. The CDR3 DNA sequence: TGTGCCAGCAGCCAAGATCCGGGGACTCGGGCTTCGGGTGAGCAGTTCTTC.

In its sample, this clonotype was seen a few times. At one boundary the junction diverges from the germline segment, which might be a read error. The rearrangement uses TRBV11-2 and TRBJ2-3; D gene uncertain. From germline, CDR1 is SGHAT and CDR2 FQNNGV. The CDR3 totals 10 residues. The CDR3 loop is CASSLDTQFF. CDR3 nucleotide sequence: TGTGCCAGCAGCTTGGATACGCAGTTTTTT.

Turning to this clonotype: It may be a read error: a sequence one base away is much more abundant. The chain is built from TRBV12-3 or TRBV12-4 and TRBJ2-7, with 7 bases aligning to TRBD1. V lost 1 base, J lost 3 bases, and 3 bases stayed unmatched. CDR3 length equals 14 residues. The CDR3 loop reads CASSLGAGGYEQYF. CDR3 in DNA: TGTGCCAGCAGTTTAGGGGCAGGGGGCTACGAGCAGTACTTC.

This clonotype was recorded at least ten times. The chain carries TRBV9 and TRBJ2-1, with TRBD2 identical over 10 bases. Looked up from germline, CDR1 is SGDLS and CDR2 is YYNGEE. The CDR3 runs to 15 residues. The J segment lost 9 bases and the V segment lost 0 bases, leaving 6 bases of the junction unmatched. The CDR3 nucleotides read TGTGCCAGCAGCGTAGCTAGCGGGAGTATCGGTGAGCAGTTCTTC. Amino acids: CASSVASGSIGEQFF.

The table lists this clonotype with a few counts. The chain has TRBV2 and TRBJ2-3; D might be TRBD1 (5 bases). This CDR3 is built from 16 residues. The V end was cut by 7 bases, the J end by 3 bases, with 20 bases between. Per the germline V gene, CDR1 is SNHLY and CDR2 is FYNNEI. CDR3 nucleotides: TGTGCCAGCATCCCGGTAAAGACAGTAACTACAGATACGCAGTATTTT. This gives the protein CASIPVKTVTTDTQYF. The variable domain in full, with the rest retrieved from reference TRBV2 and TRBJ2-3, is EPEVTQTPSHQVTQMGQEVILRCVPISNHLYFYWYRQILGQKVEFLVSFYNNEISEKSEIFDDQFSVERPDGSNFTLKIRSTKLEDSAMYFCASIPVKTVTTDTQYFGPGTRLTVL.

V gene TRBV6-2 or TRBV6-3 combines with J gene TRBJ2-3, with 13 bases fitting TRBD2. V dropped 2 bases and J dropped 6; count of bases not matched to a gene: 2. This CDR3 has 15 residues. CDR1 is MNHEY, CDR2 SVGEGT, per germline. The CDR3 spells CASSYTLAGGDTQYF. The DNA for the CDR3 is TGTGCCAGCAGTTACACACTAGCGGGAGGGGATACGCAGTATTTT.

The chain has TRBV2 and TRBJ1-2; D call uncertain. Germline V gene sequence: CDR1 SNHLY, CDR2 FYNNEI. V gave up 4 bases and J gave up 5 bases, with 11 bases separating them. The CDR3 sequence is 13 residues long. The chain's CDR3 is CASSALGSYGYTF. In DNA form, the CDR3 reads TGTGCCAGCAGTGCCTTGGGATCGTATGGCTACACCTTC.

V usage is TRBV7-8 and J usage is TRBJ2-7; 8 bases are a match to TRBD1. This CDR3 region has 15 residues. V shed 4 bases, J shed 4 bases, and the junction held 9 bases outside the gene matches. CDR1 SGHVS and CDR2 FQNEAQ come from the germline V gene. CDR3 sequence reads: CASSSGQGFYYEQYF. CDR3 DNA: TGTGCCAGCAGCTCTGGACAGGGATTTTATTACGAGCAGTACTTC.

This clonotype turned up a few times. V and J are TRBV3-1 and TRBJ2-1; TRBD2 matches 10 bases. The CDR3 loop spans 17 amino acids. The J segment lost 5 bases and the V segment lost 0 bases, leaving 7 bases of the junction unmatched. The germline CDR1 and CDR2 sequences are LGHDT and YNNKEL (reference sequence). The CDR3 is CASSQDQWTSGHNEQFF. The CDR3 coding sequence is TGTGCCAGCAGCCAAGATCAGTGGACTAGCGGTCACAATGAGCAGTTCTTC.

This clonotype was seen a few times. The J gene is TRBJ1-4, the V gene TRBV5-1; the match to TRBD1 covers 7 bases. Germline CDR1 reads SGHRS; CDR2 reads YFSETQ. Trimming cost V 0 bases and J 8 bases; bases outside gene matches: 4. The CDR3 runs to 14 residues. Here the CDR3 reads CASSLGDREEKLFF. CDR3 nucleotide sequence: TGCGCCAGCAGCTTGGGCGACAGGGAGGAAAAACTGTTTTTT. Complete variable domain (other parts from reference TRBV5-1 and TRBJ1-4): KAGVTQTPRYLIKTRGQQVTLSCSPISGHRSVSWYQQTPGQGLQFLFEYFSETQRNKGNFPGRFSGRQFSNSRSEMNVSTLELGDSALYLCASSLGDREEKLFFGSGTQLSVL.

The CDR3 loop reads CASSDVLFNEKLFF. The CDR3 coding sequence is TGTGCCAGCAGTGATGTTCTTTTTAATGAAAAACTGTTTTTT. V gene TRBV2 combines with J gene TRBJ1-4, with unresolved D. The V end was cut by 3 bases, the J end by 4 bases, with 9 bases between. The germline V gene encodes CDR1 SNHLY and CDR2 FYNNEI. The CDR3 is 14 residues long.

This clonotype came up a few times. The rearrangement uses TRBV7-2 and TRBJ2-1, with 10 bases identical to TRBD2. The CDR3 runs 15 residues. The junction had 8 bases not matched to a gene; V was cut back by 2 bases and J by 10 bases. CDR1 SGHTA and CDR2 FQGNSA come from the germline V gene. The CDR3 is CASSLLVAGGREQFF. The CDR3 DNA sequence: TGTGCCAGCAGCTTATTGGTAGCGGGAGGAAGGGAGCAGTTCTTC.

The rearrangement joins TRBV30 to TRBJ2-1; weak D call: TRBD2 (6 bases). This CDR3 contains 15 residues. Germline values: CDR1 GTSNPN, CDR2 SVGIG (reference sequence). The V end was cut by 5 bases, the J end by 2 bases, with 16 bases between. CDR3 in DNA: TGTGCCTGGGACCTCCGGGAGCGCCCCTACAATGAGCAGTTCTTC. It encodes CAWDLRERPYNEQFF.

In this sample, this clonotype turned up a few times. J is TRBJ1-2 and V is TRBV4-2; 9 nucleotides agree with TRBD1. The CDR3 covers 17 residues. Unmatched junction bases numbered 11, after V lost 1 base and J lost 5 bases. The germline V gene has CDR1 LGHNA and CDR2 YNFKEQ. This chain's CDR3 is CASSQVTTGGGYYGYTF. The CDR3 DNA reads TGTGCCAGCAGCCAAGTAACTACAGGGGGCGGCTATTATGGCTACACCTTC.

This clonotype has a handful of counts. J is TRBJ1-1 and V is TRBV30; a possible D gene is TRBD1 (6 bases). CDR1 is GTSNPN, CDR2 SVGIG, per germline (reference sequence). With 8 bases removed from V and 3 bases from J, the gap between germline ends came to 10 bases. This CDR3 is built from 11 residues. The CDR3, as DNA: TGTGCCCGGCACAGGGACACTGAAGCTTTCTTT. Translated, it gives CARHRDTEAFF.

This clonotype was seen only a few times. This chain connects TRBV20-1 to TRBJ1-1; D is ambiguous. CDR3 length: 15 residues. Trimming left V 2 bases short and J 0 bases short, with 13 bases between. CDR1 and CDR2 (germline): DFQATT, SNEGSKA (reference sequence). The DNA of the CDR3 is TGCAGTGCTAGAAGAGGCGGAAGCTTGAACACTGAAGCTTTCTTT. It codes for CSARRGGSLNTEAFF.

The chain has TRBV10-3 and TRBJ2-3; TRBD2 matches 7 bases. The V gene's germline CDR1 is ENHRY and CDR2 SYGVKD. Unmatched junction bases numbered 6, after V lost 4 bases and J lost 5 bases. The CDR3 length is 14 residues. This chain's CDR3 is CAISGGGRIDTQYF. As DNA, the CDR3 is TGTGCCATCAGTGGGGGGGGGAGGATAGATACGCAGTATTTT.

This clonotype was seen only a few times. The chain employs TRBV6-1 and TRBJ1-4; D not resolved. In germline, CDR1 is MNHNS, CDR2 SASEGT. The CDR3 totals 13 residues. The V end lost 0 bases, the J end lost 6 bases, and 5 bases lay between the germline ends. The CDR3 sequence is CASSEARDEKLFF. CDR3 DNA: TGTGCCAGCAGTGAAGCCCGGGATGAAAAACTGTTTTTT.

This clonotype was recorded at least ten times. This chain connects TRBV4-1 to TRBJ2-7, with 10 bases aligning to TRBD2. Germline V CDR1 and CDR2: MGHRA, YSYEKL. After removal of 5 bases from V and 2 bases from J, the junction contained 9 bases not matched to a gene. This CDR3 is 16 amino acids long. CDR3 amino acids: CASSSLAGAAPYEQYF. In DNA form, the CDR3 reads TGCGCCAGCAGCTCTCTAGCGGGAGCCGCCCCCTACGAGCAGTACTTC.

This clonotype was seen only a few times. The chain recombines TRBV3-1 with TRBJ2-2; 11 nucleotides align to TRBD1. The J segment lost 4 bases and the V segment lost 6 bases, leaving 7 bases of the junction unmatched. The CDR3 contains 16 residues. Germline CDR1 is LGHDT and CDR2 is YNNKEL (reference sequence). The CDR3 loop is CASRRGTGGTTGELFF. CDR3 in DNA: TGTGCCAGCAGAAGGGGGACAGGGGGAACCACCGGGGAGCTGTTTTTT.

This rearrangement joins TRBV27 to TRBJ2-5; 7 bases line up with TRBD2. V was pared by 0 bases and J by 3 bases, with 1 base of the junction left unmatched. The CDR3 has 14 amino acids. The V gene's germline CDR1 is MNHEY and CDR2 SMNVEV (reference sequence). CDR3 loop: CASSLSLAEETQYF. In DNA form, the CDR3 reads TGTGCCAGCAGTTTATCGCTAGCGGAAGAGACCCAGTACTTC.

This clonotype was counted a few times. The rearrangement joins TRBV6-1 to TRBJ2-5, with 8 bases fitting TRBD1. The V and J ends lost 6 bases and 13 bases, in that order; junction bases with no gene match: 13. Germline loops: CDR1 MNHNS, CDR2 SASEGT. The CDR3 runs 13 residues. DNA for the CDR3: TGTGCCAGCAGCCCAGGAGGGGACAGGCATCTGTACTTC. This sequence encodes CASSPGGDRHLYF.

V usage is TRBV27 and J usage is TRBJ2-7, with D possibly matching TRBD1 (5 bases). Per germline, CDR1 MNHEY and CDR2 SMNVEV (reference sequence). Trimming removed 0 bases from V and 0 bases from J, with 9 bases in between. The CDR3 loop spans 15 amino acids. CDR3 sequence: CASSLSSGNSYEQYF. The CDR3 DNA reads as TGTGCCAGCAGTTTATCCTCAGGGAACTCCTACGAGCAGTACTTC.

J is TRBJ2-5 and V is TRBV4-3; possible D gene TRBD2, 6 bases. Germline CDR1 LGHNA, CDR2 YSLEER. V lost 0 bases and J lost 8, with 22 bases in between. The CDR3 extends over 17 amino acids. CDR3 sequence: CASSQEFGRGPTFTQYF. CDR3 bases: TGCGCCAGCAGCCAAGAATTTGGGCGGGGACCGACGTTTACCCAGTACTTC.

J is TRBJ2-3 and V is TRBV10-3, with 7 bases lining up with TRBD1. The germline V gene encodes CDR1 ENHRY and CDR2 SYGVKD. The ends lost 6 bases at V and 1 base at J; junction bases unmatched: 7. This CDR3 is built from 15 residues. As DNA, the CDR3 is TGTGCCATCAGCCCACTGACAGGGCGCACAGATACGCAGTATTTT. Encoded protein: CAISPLTGRTDTQYF.